This TCR beta chain was recovered during a study of identical twins. Between the trimmed V and J ends, which lost 5 bases and 5 bases, there was a span of 19 bases. CDR1 is MDHEN and CDR2 is SYDVKM in the germline V gene. The CDR3 runs 15 residues. MiXCR was run by TCRdb on the 5' RACE reads, yielding one entry per CDR3 protein. The data show around 480,000 distinct CDR3 sequences, around 15% seen once. The same specimen was also included in a second study, on yellow fever vaccine responses in identical twins.

The TCR sequence derives from a woman aged 18-30 years in good health. The chain employs TRBV28 and TRBJ2-7; possibly TRBD1 for D (5 bases). The sample consisted of CD4+ T cells sorted from blood. The CDR3 bases are TGTGCCAGCAGTCGACCGAAGGGCAGGGCCGACGAGCAGTACTTC. Translated: CASSRPKGRADEQYF.